These 18 T cell receptor beta chains originate from one sample sequenced in a study of Ad26.COV2.S vaccination and SARS-CoV-2 variants. Clones were read by immunoSEQ multiplex PCR, and TCRdb kept only the in-frame ones, dropping some. This table has 400,000 to 450,000 clones, 80% to 95% appearing once. Stated treatment: some 20 received Ad26.COV2.S at low or high dose, single or two shots; roughly 5 received placebo; per-sample allocation not given. The samples were gathered on day 63 after the first injection of vaccine or placebo. The sample here was peripheral blood, taken in a trial of Ad26.COV2.S vaccine versus placebo. Source of these receptors: a person aged 18-65 years who received the Ad26.COV2.S COVID-19 vaccine or a placebo.

This clone has a single count. This chain connects TRBV7-2 to TRBJ2-7; D tentatively fits TRBD1 or TRBD2 (7 bases each). This CDR3 is 15 amino acids long. Trimming removed 4 bases at V and 7 bases at J, with 20 bases between. CDR1 SGHTA and CDR2 FQGNSA come from the germline V gene. The CDR3 DNA reads TGTGCCAGCAGCTCAGCCAGGGGGGGTCCTACGGAGCAGTACTTC. Residues: CASSSARGGPTEQYF.

The chain carries TRBV29-1 and TRBJ2-1; 12 bases are a match to TRBD2. V shed 0 bases and J 3 bases; nucleotides not matched to a gene: 3. This CDR3 is built from 16 residues. CDR1 and CDR2 from the germline V gene are SQVTM and ANQGSEA. The CDR3 region has the DNA TGCAGCGTTGAAGATTCTAGCGGGAGGGTCTACAATGAGCAGTTCTTC. It yields the protein CSVEDSSGRVYNEQFF.

The rearrangement joins TRBV10-3 to TRBJ2-2; 7 bases line up with TRBD2. Germline CDR1 reads ENHRY; CDR2 reads SYGVKD. Trimming removed 0 bases from V and 4 bases from J; junction bases left unmatched: 5. The CDR3 is 16 residues long. CDR3 in amino acids: CAISESASGSTGELFF. The CDR3, as DNA: TGTGCCATCAGTGAGTCGGCTAGCGGAAGCACCGGGGAGCTGTTTTTT.

The CDR3 DNA reads TGCAGCGCTATGGACAGGGGGGCGAACACCGGGGAGCTGTTTTTT. Translated, it gives CSAMDRGANTGELFF. V usage is TRBV29-1 and J usage is TRBJ2-2; 10 nucleotides align to TRBD1. Looked up from germline, CDR1 is SQVTM and CDR2 is ANQGSEA. This CDR3 is 15 amino acids long. V dropped 7 bases and J dropped 0; count of bases not matched to a gene: 5.

The chain employs TRBV5-5 and TRBJ1-2; D may be TRBD1 (5 bases). The V and J ends lost 0 bases and 10 bases respectively, with 13 bases between them. The CDR3 totals 13 residues. CDR1 is SGHKS, CDR2 YYEKEE, per germline (reference sequence). The CDR3 sequence: CASSLAEGFVYTF. CDR3 nucleotides: TGTGCCAGCAGCTTGGCCGAGGGGTTTGTCTACACCTTC.

The rearrangement uses TRBV30 and TRBJ2-4, with D possibly matching TRBD1 (5 bases). V was cut by 0 bases and J by 8 bases, with 5 bases left in between. The CDR3 has 11 amino acids. From germline, CDR1 is GTSNPN and CDR2 SVGIG (reference sequence). The CDR3: CAWSVGDIQYF. The CDR3 DNA sequence: TGTGCCTGGAGTGTAGGGGACATTCAGTACTTC.

The chain has TRBV5-1 and TRBJ2-2; TRBD2 agrees at 7 bases. CDR3 size: 15 residues. CDR1 is SGHRS and CDR2 is YFSETQ in the germline V gene. Trimming removed 0 bases from V and 4 bases from J; junction bases left unmatched: 3. The CDR3: CASSLASGGTGELFF. The CDR3 nucleotides are TGCGCCAGCAGCTTGGCTTCGGGGGGCACCGGGGAGCTGTTTTTT.

The CDR3: CASSEYGAGGPLNEQFF. The CDR3 coding sequence is TGTGCCAGCAGTGAATACGGGGCGGGAGGGCCTCTCAATGAGCAGTTCTTC. The V call is TRBV2, the J call TRBJ2-1; the match to TRBD2 covers 9 bases. Trimming removed 2 bases from V and 6 bases from J; junction bases left unmatched: 11. Germline CDR1 is SNHLY and CDR2 is FYNNEI. The CDR3 contains 17 residues. The whole variable domain, filled in from reference TRBV2 and TRBJ2-1, reads EPEVTQTPSHQVTQMGQEVILRCVPISNHLYFYWYRQILGQKVEFLVSFYNNEISEKSEIFDDQFSVERPDGSNFTLKIRSTKLEDSAMYFCASSEYGAGGPLNEQFFGPGTRLTVL.

The count of this clone is one. V gene TRBV29-1 combines with J gene TRBJ2-1; D gene uncertain. The CDR3 length is 11 residues. Germline-derived CDR1 and CDR2 are SQVTM and ANQGSEA. V was clipped by 7 bases and J by 1 base, with 5 bases between them. The CDR3 DNA reads TGCAGCGCCGGATCCTACAATGAGCAGTTCTTC. It codes for CSAGSYNEQFF.

This chain connects TRBV30 to TRBJ2-7; 9 bases agree with TRBD2. Per germline, CDR1 GTSNPN and CDR2 SVGIG (reference sequence). Trimming took 8 bases from V and 1 from J; bases not matched to a gene: 9. The CDR3 has 14 amino acids. CDR3 nucleotide sequence: TGTGCCACCCAGGGAGCGGGAGGTTCCTACGAGCAGTACTTC. Translated, it gives CATQGAGGSYEQYF.

The chain recombines TRBV7-3 with TRBJ2-2; maybe TRBD2 (6 bases). The CDR3 spans 14 residues. V was trimmed by 7 bases and J by 5 bases, leaving 14 bases between them. Germline V gene sequence: CDR1 SGHTA, CDR2 FQGTGA. The CDR3 DNA reads as TGTGCCAGCAAACTGACTAGTTGGACCGGGGAGCTGTTTTTT. Translating gives CASKLTSWTGELFF.

The chain recombines TRBV4-3 with TRBJ2-1; 9 bases are shared with TRBD2. The CDR3 is 20 amino acids. The V and J ends lost 4 bases and 7 bases, in that order; junction bases with no gene match: 23. From germline, CDR1 is LGHNA and CDR2 YSLEER. The CDR3 protein is CASSRADSSGRVLGWNEQFF. CDR3 DNA: TGCGCCAGCAGCCGAGCCGATAGTAGCGGGAGAGTCCTCGGTTGGAATGAGCAGTTCTTC.

The V and J genes are TRBV9 and TRBJ2-3; the match to TRBD2 covers 14 bases. V lost 4 bases to trimming and J lost 3 bases; unmatched junction nucleotides: 7. The germline V gene encodes CDR1 SGDLS and CDR2 YYNGEE. The CDR3 spans 17 residues. CDR3 coding DNA: TGTGCCAGCAGCCCATTTGGGACTAGCGGGAGAACAGATACGCAGTATTTT. It specifies CASSPFGTSGRTDTQYF.

The chain has TRBV6-2 or TRBV6-3 and TRBJ2-7, with unresolved D. This CDR3 has 15 amino acids. Trimming shortened V by 3 bases and J by 2 bases, and 14 bases separated the two germline ends. The germline V gene has CDR1 MNHEY and CDR2 SVGEGT. The CDR3 protein is CASSYLPQTPYEQYF. The CDR3 DNA is TGTGCCAGCAGTTATCTCCCACAGACCCCCTACGAGCAGTACTTC.

This clone has at least ten counts. The rearrangement joins TRBV6-5 to TRBJ2-7; no clear D gene. Deletions cut 6 bases from V and 0 bases from J, with 15 bases between. There are 15 residues in the CDR3. The germline V gene has CDR1 MNHEY and CDR2 SVGAGI. The CDR3 protein is CASSESSGDSYEQYF. In DNA, the CDR3 is TGTGCCAGCAGCGAGTCGTCAGGTGACTCCTACGAGCAGTACTTC.

The CDR3 is CASSLVTSQEDEQFF. As DNA, the CDR3 is TGTGCCAGCAGCTTGGTGACTAGCCAGGAGGATGAGCAGTTCTTC. V usage is TRBV7-2 and J usage is TRBJ2-1, with TRBD2 matching over 7 bases. Unmatched junction bases numbered 10, after V lost 3 bases and J lost 8 bases. The CDR3 consists of 15 residues. The germline gives CDR1 SGHTA, CDR2 FQGNSA.

This chain uses TRBV28 with TRBJ2-3; 7 bases agree with TRBD2. The CDR3 runs 17 residues. In germline, CDR1 is MDHEN, CDR2 SYDVKM. V lost 5 bases, J lost 0 bases, and 11 bases stayed unmatched. DNA for the CDR3: TGTGCCAGCAGTCTCCCACAACTAGCGTCTAGCACAGATACGCAGTATTTT. This sequence encodes CASSLPQLASSTDTQYF.

The chain carries TRBV30 and TRBJ2-3; D might be TRBD2 (6 bases). The CDR3 is 15 residues long. CDR1 and CDR2 from the germline V gene are GTSNPN and SVGIG (reference sequence). Trimming pared 0 bases from V and 0 bases from J, leaving 10 bases between. CDR3 residues: CAWSVDSGSTDTQYF. Here the CDR3 DNA reads TGTGCCTGGAGTGTCGATAGCGGAAGCACAGATACGCAGTATTTT. The complete variable domain, with remaining parts taken from reference TRBV30 and TRBJ2-3, reads SQTIHQWPATLVQPVGSPLSLECTVEGTSNPNLYWYRQAAGRGLQLLFYSVGIGQISSEVPQNLSASRPQDRQFILSSKKLLLSDSGFYLCAWSVDSGSTDTQYFGPGTRLTVL.